This TCR beta chain was sequenced during a study of blood T cell repertoires in COVID-19. Study in general: Sources were T cells, B-cell-depleted T cells, or PBMCs; the material itself was cDNA or gDNA.

Profiled with immunoSEQ multiplex PCR; TCRdb holds only in-frame clones, not every one. Among 250,000 to 300,000 clones listed, roughly 85% were seen once. The CDR3 has 13 residues. Germline CDR1 reads SGHAT; CDR2 reads FQNNGV. V lost 5 bases, J lost 1 base, and 8 bases lay in between. The sample consisted of peripheral blood. The chain employs TRBV11-2 and TRBJ1-1; no clear D gene. The origin of this receptor is a woman in her 70s with acute or convalescent COVID-19. The CDR3 protein is CASSLNRNTEAFF. The CDR3 coding sequence is TGTGCCAGCAGCCTGAATAGGAACACTGAAGCTTTCTTT.